These T cell receptor beta chains were read from a single sample in a study of cytomegalovirus exposure and HLA in healthy donors. Libraries were prepared by immunoSEQ multiplex PCR; TCRdb keeps only in-frame clonotypes and omits some of them. There are 120,000 or so clones in the sample; 80% occur only once, and 1% lies in the top ten. Sequenced input: PBMCs. Receptor source: a man aged 35 to 55 in good health and CMV-seronegative. Each CDR3 is given with its conserved first and last residue. D genes are given only for firm matches. The listing skips clone size in some rows; elsewhere it reads once, few, many or a size class.

>NA|NA|TRBJ1-4|TRBV5-4|15
TGTGCCAGCAGCTTGGGTGGCAGGTATAATGAAAAACTGTTTTTT
CASSLGGRYNEKLFF
>NA|TRBD1|TRBJ2-7|TRBV5-1|13
TGCGCCAGCAGCTCAGCAGGGGGCTACGAGCAGTACTTC
CASSSAGGYEQYF
>NA|NA|TRBJ2-1|TRBV19|14
TGTGCCACCGCGGGCAGGAGCTCCTACAATGAGCAGTTCTTC
CATAGRSSYNEQFF
>NA|TRBD1|TRBJ1-1|TRBV5-1|14
TGCGCCAGCAGCTGGGGGACAGGCGACGGGGTAGCTTTCTTT
CASSWGTGDGVAFF
>NA|TRBD2|TRBJ2-1|TRBV5-4|15
TGTGCCAGCAGCTTGGGGACTAGCAGATACAATGAGCAGTTCTTC
CASSLGTSRYNEQFF
>NA|TRBD1|TRBJ2-7|TRBV27|17
TGTGCCAGCAGTCAAGACCTCCCGAGGACAGGGGACTACGAGCAGTACTTC
CASSQDLPRTGDYEQYF
>NA|NA|TRBJ1-2|TRBV19|13
TGTGCCAGTAGTATAGCGGGTAACTATGGCTACACCTTC
CASSIAGNYGYTF
>NA|NA|TRBJ1-5|TRBV6-1|14
TGTGCCAGCAGTGAAGTCCCACGAGGTCAGCCCCAGCATTTT
CASSEVPRGQPQHF
>NA|NA|TRBJ2-2|TRBV28|14
TGTGCCAGCAGGCCCGGACAAAACACCGGGGAGCTGTTTTTT
CASRPGQNTGELFF
>few|TRBD1|TRBJ1-1|TRBV29-1|12
TGCAGCGGTAAACAGGGGGGGACTGAAGCTTTCTTT
CSGKQGGTEAFF
>NA|TRBD2|TRBJ2-2|TRBV5-1|14
TGCGCCAGCAGCCCGACTAGCGGGATCGGGGAGCTGTTTTTT
CASSPTSGIGELFF
>NA|TRBD1|TRBJ2-3|TRBV6-5|14
TGTGCCAGCACCTCGGACAGGGGGAGAAATACGCAGTATTTT
CASTSDRGRNTQYF
>NA|NA|TRBJ2-7|TRBV20-1|10
TGCAGTGCATCACACTACGAGCAGTACTTC
CSASHYEQYF
>NA|NA|TRBJ1-1|TRBV30|13
TGTGCCTGGAGTCTACAGGGGAACACTGAAGCTTTCTTT
CAWSLQGNTEAFF
>NA|TRBD2|TRBJ2-7|TRBV28|15
TGTGCCAGCGGGGCCGGGGGGGCGATGGTCTACGAGCAGTACTTC
CASGAGGAMVYEQYF
>NA|NA|TRBJ2-7|TRBV5-1|13
TGCGCCAGCAGCTTGCAGGGGTTCCACGAGCAGTACTTC
CASSLQGFHEQYF
>NA|TRBD2|TRBJ2-5|TRBV27|17
TGTGCCAGCAGTTTATTCGGGGGGGCCAGGGCCCAAGAGACCCAGTACTTC
CASSLFGGARAQETQYF
>NA|NA|TRBJ2-7|TRBV18|13
TGTGCCAGCTCACACGGACAGAGCTACGAGCAGTACTTC
CASSHGQSYEQYF
>NA|TRBD2|TRBJ2-7|TRBV6-5|14
TGTGCCAGCAGTCCCAGCGGGGGCCGCTACGAGCAGTACTTC
CASSPSGGRYEQYF
>NA|NA|TRBJ2-7|TRBV6-1|14
TGTGCCAGCAGTGAGGGGCCCCACATCTACGAGCAGTACTTC
CASSEGPHIYEQYF
>NA|NA|TRBJ1-2|TRBV19|13
TGTGCCAGTAGTTCAAGGACAGTCTATGGCTACACCTTC
CASSSRTVYGYTF